The clone carrying this T cell receptor beta chain was detected ten times or more. This sample is part of a study of T cells in Graves' hyperthyroidism and ophthalmopathy. There are 13 residues in the CDR3. V was clipped by 6 bases and J by 2 bases, with 14 bases between them. Germline CDR1 reads DFQATT; CDR2 reads SNEGSKA (reference sequence). Amplification of TCR beta CDR3 regions used RNA as the template. During a first-round RT-PCR of the TCR CDR3, the HTBI primer set was used. Each CDR3 protein is one row after TCRdb ran MiXCR on the multiplex PCR reads. The sample consists of more than 500,000 distinct CDR3 sequences, under 15% of them appearing once.

The clonotype originates from a woman in her thirties or forties with Graves' ophthalmopathy. The specimen sequenced was blood. The chain combines TRBV20-1 with TRBJ2-7, with a possible D match to TRBD1 (6 bases). CDR3 sequence: CSARTEGAYEQYF. CDR3 coding DNA: TGCAGTGCCCGGACCGAGGGGGCCTACGAGCAGTACTTC.